These 5 T cell receptor beta chains came from one sample sequenced in a study of blood T cells in healthy people across ages. A second PCR of 7 to 11 cycles used a sample-barcoded 5' primer and a J-beta primer mix. TCRdb re-called the 5' RACE reads through MiXCR, storing one row per CDR3 protein. The sample shows 650,000 or so distinct CDR3 sequences, about 51% of them seen only once. Material: blood. Every receptor here comes from a woman older than 75 in good health.

This chain links TRBV12-3 or TRBV12-4 with TRBJ2-5; weak D call: TRBD2 (5 bases). The CDR3 extends over 17 amino acids. With 6 bases removed from V and 3 bases from J, the gap between germline ends came to 23 bases. The CDR3 loop reads CASSRGNSQATKETQYF. CDR3 bases: TGTGCCAGCAGCCGGGGTAATAGTCAGGCCACTAAAGAGACCCAGTACTTC.

With respect to this clonotype: Mismatch with germline at one junction end may stem from a read error. The chain carries TRBV2 and TRBJ2-5; D ambiguous. Germline lookup yields CDR1 SNHLY and CDR2 FYNNEI. This CDR3 comprises 14 residues. The chain's CDR3 is CASRPWQNQEAQYF. CDR3 DNA: TGTGCCAGCCGACCCTGGCAGAACCAAGAGGCCCAGTACTTC.

CDR3: CSVAQAGIYGYTF. The CDR3 region has the DNA TGCAGCGTAGCCCAGGCGGGGATCTATGGCTACACCTTC. The chain has TRBV29-1 and TRBJ1-2; D unresolved. V was trimmed by 6 bases and J by 4 bases, leaving 15 bases between them. The CDR3 spans 13 residues. Germline V gene lookup returns CDR1 SQVTM and CDR2 ANQGSEA.

This rearrangement joins TRBV5-1 to TRBJ2-7, with 8 bases identical to TRBD1. CDR1 and CDR2 from the germline V gene are SGHRS and YFSETQ. Losses at the gene ends were 0 bases for V and 4 bases for J; bases not matched to a gene: 9. The CDR3 has 16 residues. In DNA form, the CDR3 reads TGCGCCAGCAGCTTGGCGCAGGGGGCGAAAAATTACGAGCAGTACTTC. Its protein product is CASSLAQGAKNYEQYF.

Comments on this clonotype: At one of its ends the junction is not consistent with the germline gene, which may arise from a read error. The rearrangement uses TRBV12-3 or TRBV12-4 and TRBJ2-3, with TRBD1 matching 7 bases. This CDR3 region has 15 residues. The CDR3: CASCFSRGSTDTQYF. The CDR3 bases are TGTGCCAGCTGTTTCAGCAGGGGGTCGACAGATACGCAGTATTTT.